This TCR beta chain was documented in a study of cytomegalovirus exposure and HLA in healthy donors. The V and J ends lost 7 bases and 4 bases, in that order; junction bases with no gene match: 10. Germline lookup yields CDR1 SQVTM and CDR2 ANQGSEA. The CDR3 extends over 14 amino acids. These donors were members of the approximately 110-subject validation cohort, a group separate from the approximately 680-subject first cohort. Libraries were prepared by immunoSEQ multiplex PCR; TCRdb keeps only in-frame clonotypes and omits some of them. The profile shows approximately 130,000 clones, roughly 90% of them singletons.

The receptor's source is a woman under 30 in good health and CMV-seronegative. The V call is TRBV29-1, the J call TRBJ1-2, with 9 positions matching TRBD1. Material: PBMCs. The CDR3 DNA is TGCAGCGGGGGGCGGGACAGGGTTACCTATGGCTACACCTTC. Amino acid sequence: CSGGRDRVTYGYTF.